This passage covers 26 T cell receptor beta chains from one sample sequenced in a study of blood T cell repertoires in COVID-19 (dated by TCRdb to 2019 to 2021). Receptors were amplified or captured by the immunoSEQ multiplex PCR assay. This is the immuneACCESS table as TCRdb keeps it, with only in-frame sequences that have V and J called. A part of the clones is gone; compared with another copy, unresolved V genes explain less than half, and the rest is unexplained. The sample has 200,000 or so clones on record, roughly 84% of them singletons. The top ten hold roughly 19% of the sample. The sample was peripheral blood. These receptors were obtained from a man in his forties or fifties with COVID-19, enrolled during active disease.

This chain connects TRBV19 to TRBJ2-5, with 13 bases matching TRBD2. Germline V CDR1 and CDR2: LNHDA, SQIVND (reference sequence). CDR3 length: 19 residues. V was clipped by 4 bases and J by 1 base; unmatched bases: 12. The CDR3 protein is CASSKTGRTSGSFQETQYF. CDR3 DNA: TGTGCCAGTAGTAAAACAGGGAGGACTAGCGGGAGTTTCCAAGAGACCCAGTACTTC.

The chain combines TRBV15 with TRBJ2-5; TRBD2 might be the D (6 bases). V was pared by 0 bases and J by 3 bases, with 11 bases between. Per germline, CDR1 LNHNV and CDR2 YYDKDF (reference sequence). This CDR3 has 15 amino acids. The CDR3 loop is CATSRDSTREETQYF. Here the CDR3 DNA reads TGTGCCACCAGCAGAGATTCGACTAGGGAAGAGACCCAGTACTTC. The full variable domain, its missing parts supplied by reference TRBV15 and TRBJ2-5, is DAMVIQNPRYQVTQFGKPVTLSCSQTLNHNVMYWYQQKSSQAPKLLFHYYDKDFNNEADTPDNFQSRRPNTSFCFLDIRSPGLGDTAMYLCATSRDSTREETQYFGPGTRLLVL.

The chain uses TRBV4-1 and TRBJ1-6, with D possibly being TRBD1 (5 bases). Germline V gene sequence: CDR1 MGHRA, CDR2 YSYEKL. Trimming cost V 0 bases and J 6 bases, with 12 bases left between them. This CDR3 comprises 16 residues. Here the CDR3 reads CASSQDGGVSNSPLHF. The CDR3 DNA reads as TGCGCCAGCAGCCAAGATGGGGGGGTGAGTAATTCACCCCTCCACTTT.

V is TRBV7-9 and J is TRBJ2-3; 7 bases agree with TRBD2. V shed 5 bases and J 0 bases; nucleotides not matched to a gene: 11. The CDR3 has 17 amino acids. Germline V gene sequence: CDR1 SEHNR, CDR2 FQNEAQ (reference sequence). CDR3 nucleotides: TGTGCCAGCAGCCCAGGTCTAGCGGATTATAGCACAGATACGCAGTATTTT. The encoded protein is CASSPGLADYSTDTQYF. The complete variable domain, with remaining parts taken from reference TRBV7-9 and TRBJ2-3, reads DTGVSQNPRHKITKRGQNVTFRCDPISEHNRLYWYRQTLGQGPEFLTYFQNEAQLEKSRLLSDRFSAERPKGSFSTLEIQRTEQGDSAMYLCASSPGLADYSTDTQYFGPGTRLTVL.

The chain recombines TRBV5-5 with TRBJ1-5, with D hard to call. The CDR3 extends over 16 amino acids. CDR1 is SGHKS and CDR2 is YYEKEE in the germline V gene (reference sequence). The V end lost 2 bases, the J end lost 6 bases, and 18 bases lay between the germline ends. For the CDR3, the DNA is TGTGCCAGCAGCTTCCTCTTTACCGGGGAGGGTCAGCCCCAGCATTTT. Translation gives CASSFLFTGEGQPQHF.

The gene calls are TRBV5-8 and TRBJ2-7; the D is unclear. The CDR3 totals 14 residues. Germline CDR1 SGHTS, CDR2 YDEGEE. The V end was cut by 1 base, the J end by 0 bases, with 8 bases between. The CDR3 spells CASSLSGFSYEQYF. The DNA of the CDR3 is TGTGCCAGCAGCTTGTCTGGCTTCTCCTACGAGCAGTACTTC.

The genes are TRBV27 and TRBJ1-1, with D possibly being TRBD1 (6 bases). Germline-derived CDR1 and CDR2 are MNHEY and SMNVEV (reference sequence). V lost 5 bases, J lost 1 base, and 20 bases lay in between. This CDR3 comprises 17 residues. CDR3 in DNA: TGTGCCAGCAGTCCTCATCCCGGGACAACTAAGAACACTGAAGCTTTCTTT. It codes for CASSPHPGTTKNTEAFF.

The J gene is TRBJ2-3, the V gene TRBV6-5; weak D call: TRBD1 (5 bases). Germline V gene data show CDR1 as MNHEY and CDR2 as SVGAGI. The CDR3 spans 15 residues. V was cut by 5 bases and J by 4 bases, with 16 bases left in between. CDR3 nucleotides: TGTGCCAGCAGTCATACAGGCCCGGGCGCAGATACGCAGTATTTT. Encoded protein: CASSHTGPGADTQYF.

The J gene is TRBJ2-3, the V gene TRBV10-3; 11 positions match TRBD2. V lost 4 bases, J lost 4 bases, and 16 bases stayed unmatched. The CDR3 is 19 amino acids. Germline V gives CDR1 ENHRY, CDR2 SYGVKD. CDR3 loop: CAISGRTVVSGRAADTQYF. DNA for the CDR3: TGTGCCATCAGTGGCCGGACCGTCGTTAGCGGGAGGGCCGCAGATACGCAGTATTTT.

V is TRBV10-3 and J is TRBJ2-3; 14 positions match TRBD2. The CDR3 extends over 16 amino acids. CDR1 and CDR2 (germline): ENHRY, SYGVKD. V lost 5 bases to trimming and J lost 4 bases; unmatched junction nucleotides: 5. CDR3 sequence (DNA): TGTGCCATCAGTTTAGGGACTAGCGGGAGCTCAGATACGCAGTATTTT. Encoded protein: CAISLGTSGSSDTQYF.

The rearrangement uses TRBV18 and TRBJ2-7; D may be TRBD2 (6 bases). The V gene lost 3 bases and the J gene lost 7 bases, with 22 bases spanning the gap. The CDR3 runs to 16 residues. Germline CDR1 is KGHSH and CDR2 is LQKENI. The CDR3: CASSPGLRVEEGEQYF. DNA of the CDR3: TGTGCCAGCTCACCCGGTTTGAGGGTCGAGGAGGGGGAGCAGTACTTC.

This rearrangement joins TRBV7-8 to TRBJ1-5; 12 bases are a match to TRBD1. CDR3 length: 19 residues. V shed 1 base and J 2 bases; nucleotides not matched to a gene: 9. Looked up from germline, CDR1 is SGHVS and CDR2 is FQNEAQ. This CDR3 is CASSLVGTGGEIGNQPQHF. As DNA, the CDR3 is TGTGCCAGCAGCTTAGTTGGGACAGGGGGCGAGATTGGCAATCAGCCCCAGCATTTT.

This chain joins TRBV19 and TRBJ2-2, with TRBD1 matching 9 bases. The J segment lost 4 bases and the V segment lost 7 bases, leaving 7 bases of the junction unmatched. CDR3 length equals 15 residues. Germline loops: CDR1 LNHDA, CDR2 SQIVND (reference sequence). The CDR3 DNA is TGTGCCAGTACAAGCGGACAGGGGCCCACCGGGGAGCTGTTTTTT. Its translation is CASTSGQGPTGELFF.

The chain links TRBV28 to TRBJ2-7, with a weak D call TRBD1 (6 bases). Germline V lookup: CDR1 MDHEN, CDR2 SYDVKM. Trimming stripped 3 bases from V and 3 bases from J, with 12 bases between. CDR3 length: 14 amino acids. CDR3 in DNA: TGTGCCAGCAGTTTTCTGGGGGCCAACTACGAGCAGTACTTC. Translating gives CASSFLGANYEQYF.

The chain recombines TRBV9 with TRBJ2-3; no definite D call. Germline lookup yields CDR1 SGDLS and CDR2 YYNGEE. The CDR3 is 16 residues long. V shed 0 bases and J shed 2 bases, with 13 bases lying between them. This CDR3 is CASSVGPRPNTDTQYF. The CDR3 nucleotides read TGTGCCAGCAGCGTAGGTCCCAGGCCCAACACAGATACGCAGTATTTT.

The gene calls are TRBV4-2 and TRBJ2-7, with 8 nucleotides matching TRBD1. The CDR3 covers 16 residues. V was clipped by 1 base and J by 2 bases; unmatched bases: 7. Per the germline V gene, CDR1 is LGHNA and CDR2 is YNFKEQ. CDR3 in amino acids: CASSQAGQGPAYEQYF. CDR3 sequence (DNA): TGTGCCAGCAGCCAAGCCGGACAGGGACCAGCCTACGAGCAGTACTTC.

This clone was recorded a few times. The chain carries TRBV14 and TRBJ1-2; the D gene is possibly TRBD1 (5 bases). This CDR3 contains 14 residues. V lost 5 bases, J lost 5 bases, and 15 bases lay in between. Germline CDR1 SGHDN, CDR2 FVKESK. CDR3 in amino acids: CASSSSGTRYGYTF. CDR3 DNA: TGTGCCAGCAGCTCGTCCGGGACTCGGTATGGCTACACCTTC. Together with reference TRBV14 and TRBJ1-2, the CDR3 gives the full variable domain: EAGVTQFPSHSVIEKGQTVTLRCDPISGHDNLYWYRRVMGKEIKFLLHFVKESKQDESGMPNNRFLAERTGGTYSTLKVQPAELEDSGVYFCASSSSGTRYGYTFGSGTRLTVV.

This chain links TRBV7-6 with TRBJ2-5; 16 nucleotides agree with TRBD2. V gave up 7 bases and J gave up 5 bases; unmatched junction bases: 7. Germline CDR1 SGHVS, CDR2 FNYEAQ. This CDR3 has 16 amino acids. CDR3 residues: CASTPGLAGGWETQYF. As DNA, the CDR3 is TGTGCCAGCACCCCGGGACTAGCGGGAGGGTGGGAGACCCAGTACTTC.

This sequence joins TRBV9 and TRBJ2-7; 12 bases are shared with TRBD2. Per the germline V gene, CDR1 is SGDLS and CDR2 is YYNGEE. The trim removed 0 bases at V and 3 bases at J, leaving 1 base unmatched. The CDR3 consists of 15 residues. CDR3 region: CASSVGTSGIYEQYF. The CDR3 nucleotides are TGTGCCAGCAGCGTAGGGACTAGCGGGATCTACGAGCAGTACTTC.

This chain links TRBV30 with TRBJ1-3; D is ambiguous. The V and J ends lost 1 base and 1 base respectively, with 5 bases between them. The CDR3 consists of 13 residues. Germline CDR1 and CDR2: GTSNPN and SVGIG (reference sequence). CDR3 DNA sequence: TGTGCCTGGAGTGCCGGGTCTGGAAACACCATATATTTT. This codes for CAWSAGSGNTIYF.

This clone was seen at least ten times. CDR3 DNA sequence: TGTGCCAGCAGTGAAGCAGAGGACAAAGGTCAGCCCCAGCATTTT. Translating it yields CASSEAEDKGQPQHF. This sequence joins TRBV6-1 and TRBJ1-5; maybe TRBD1 (5 bases). The CDR3 length is 15 residues. Trimming stripped 0 bases from V and 6 bases from J, with 12 bases between. Germline CDR1 is MNHNS and CDR2 is SASEGT.

The rearrangement uses TRBV30 and TRBJ2-1; 15 bases align to TRBD2. The CDR3 extends over 17 amino acids. V shed 0 bases and J 9 bases; nucleotides not matched to a gene: 9. The germline V gene has CDR1 GTSNPN and CDR2 SVGIG (reference sequence). CDR3 sequence: CAWSVAGLAGGPGEQFF. The CDR3 DNA follows: TGTGCCTGGAGTGTGGCCGGACTAGCGGGGGGGCCGGGTGAGCAGTTCTTC.

This rearrangement joins TRBV6-5 to TRBJ1-3; no definite D call. The CDR3 extends over 12 amino acids. With 7 bases removed from V and 9 bases from J, the gap between germline ends came to 13 bases. Germline-derived CDR1 and CDR2 are MNHEY and SVGAGI. The CDR3 bases are TGTGCCAGCAAACGCCCCGAGGGCACCATATATTTT. Protein product: CASKRPEGTIYF.

This rearrangement joins TRBV9 to TRBJ1-2, with 9 bases aligning to TRBD1. The germline V gene has CDR1 SGDLS and CDR2 YYNGEE. The CDR3 is made up of 16 amino acids. J gave up 5 bases and V 3 bases, and 11 bases lay outside the gene matches. This CDR3 is CASSEWDRANPYGYTF. The CDR3 region has the DNA TGTGCCAGCAGCGAGTGGGACAGGGCAAATCCTTATGGCTACACCTTC.

CDR3 region: CASSVGLAGGPTYNEQFF. CDR3 nucleotides: TGTGCCAGCAGCGTAGGGCTAGCGGGAGGGCCAACTTACAATGAGCAGTTCTTC. The chain combines TRBV9 with TRBJ2-1, with 12 bases aligning to TRBD2. CDR1 is SGDLS, CDR2 YYNGEE, per germline. J lost 4 bases, V lost 0 bases, and 8 bases had no gene match. The CDR3 length is 18 residues. The entire variable domain, with the rest obtained from reference TRBV9 and TRBJ2-1, is as follows: DSGVTQTPKHLITATGQRVTLRCSPRSGDLSVYWYQQSLDQGLQFLIQYYNGEERAKGNILERFSAQQFPDLHSELNLSSLELGDSALYFCASSVGLAGGPTYNEQFFGPGTRLTVL.

Turning to this clone: Mismatch with germline at one junction end may stem from a read error. This chain uses TRBV7-3 with TRBJ2-1; 10 nucleotides line up with TRBD2. The CDR3 sequence is 15 residues long. In germline, CDR1 is SGHTA, CDR2 FQGTGA. The CDR3 DNA sequence: TGTGCCAGCAGTTTAACTAGCGGGATGGGCAATGAGCAGTTCTTC. Translation gives CASSLTSGMGNEQFF. Using reference TRBV7-3 and TRBJ2-1 for the parts outside the CDR3, the full variable domain is GAGVSQTPSNKVTEKGKYVELRCDPISGHTALYWYRQSLGQGPEFLIYFQGTGAADDSGLPNDRFFAVRPEGSVSTLKIQRTERGDSAVYLCASSLTSGMGNEQFFGPGTRLTVL.